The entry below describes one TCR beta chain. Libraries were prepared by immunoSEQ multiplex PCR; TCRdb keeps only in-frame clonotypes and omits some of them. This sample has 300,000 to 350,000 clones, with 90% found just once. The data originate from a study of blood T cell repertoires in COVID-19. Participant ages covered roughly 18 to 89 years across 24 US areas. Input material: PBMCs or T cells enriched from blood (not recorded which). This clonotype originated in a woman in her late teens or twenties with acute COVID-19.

In nucleotides, the CDR3 is TGTGCCAGCAGCGTGACTAGCGGGAGGCCCTTGCTATGGACCTACGAGCAGTACTTC. Amino acids: CASSVTSGRPLLWTYEQYF. The rearrangement joins TRBV11-3 to TRBJ2-7, with 13 bases aligning to TRBD2. This CDR3 spans 19 amino acids. V trimming: 5 bases; J trimming: 2 bases; junction bases outside the gene matches: 15. Per the germline V gene, CDR1 is SGHNT and CDR2 is YENEEA.